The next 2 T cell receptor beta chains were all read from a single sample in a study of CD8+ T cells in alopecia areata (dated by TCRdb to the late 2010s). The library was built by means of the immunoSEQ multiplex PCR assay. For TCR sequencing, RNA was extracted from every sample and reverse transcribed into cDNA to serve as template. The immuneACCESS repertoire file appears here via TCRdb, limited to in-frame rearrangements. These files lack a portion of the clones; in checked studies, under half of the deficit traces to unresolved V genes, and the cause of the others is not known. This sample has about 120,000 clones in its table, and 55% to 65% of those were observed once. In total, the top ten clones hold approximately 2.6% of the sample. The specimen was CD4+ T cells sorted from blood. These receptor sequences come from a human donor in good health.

The CDR3 DNA sequence: TGTGCCAGCAGTTCCGGGACCGTCAATCAGCCCCAGCATTTT. Its translation is CASSSGTVNQPQHF. The V and J genes are TRBV6-5 and TRBJ1-5; TRBD1 might be the D (5 bases). V was pared by 4 bases and J by 3 bases, with 10 bases between. This CDR3 region has 14 residues. Germline CDR1 is MNHEY and CDR2 is SVGAGI.

CDR3 in DNA: TGTGCCTGGAGTGACTTGAAGATGTCCTACGAGCAGTACTTC. This codes for CAWSDLKMSYEQYF. V and J are TRBV30 and TRBJ2-7; D gene unclear. The germline CDR1 and CDR2 sequences are GTSNPN and SVGIG (reference sequence). This CDR3 comprises 14 residues. Trimming removed 1 base from V and 1 base from J, with 11 bases in between.